The 25 T cell receptor beta chains presented below share a single source sample, sequenced in a study of CD8 T cells in ankylosing spondylitis. Points from the study as a whole: Roughly eight highly homologous variants made up a TCR beta motif that seemed to typify ankylosing spondylitis blood.

TCRdb fed the 5' RACE reads into MiXCR, producing one record per CDR3 protein. The sample yields under 950,000 distinct CDR3 sequences, under 20% seen once. These receptors are not linked to any known antigen. Input material: blood, either unsorted or a sorted T cell fraction (not recorded which). The receptors shown here come from a male donor with ankylosing spondylitis.

The sample holds many counts of this clonotype. The chain joins TRBV12-3 or TRBV12-4 to TRBJ2-1; 9 positions agree with TRBD1. J lost 6 bases, V lost 7 bases, and 13 bases had no gene match. The CDR3 consists of 16 residues. The CDR3 loop is CASNPAGTGFINEQFF. The CDR3 bases are TGTGCCAGCAACCCGGCCGGGACAGGGTTCATCAATGAGCAGTTCTTC.

In its sample, this clonotype was seen a few times. The V gene is TRBV19, the J gene TRBJ2-7, with 7 bases lining up with TRBD2. With 7 bases clipped from V and 1 base from J, the junction kept 10 bases outside the gene matches. Germline lookup yields CDR1 LNHDA and CDR2 SQIVND (reference sequence). The CDR3 spans 15 residues. CDR3 in amino acids: CASKRRGMGSYEQYF. The CDR3 coding sequence is TGTGCCAGTAAAAGGCGGGGGATGGGATCCTACGAGCAGTACTTC.

This clonotype was observed a handful of times. This chain connects TRBV7-3 to TRBJ2-2; D remains ambiguous. CDR1 and CDR2 (germline): SGHTA, FQGTGA. CDR3 length: 15 residues. V was trimmed by 2 bases and J by 4 bases, leaving 11 bases between them. DNA for the CDR3: TGTGCCAGCAGCTTACTGAGTGATGGCACCGGGGAGCTGTTTTTT. Translating it yields CASSLLSDGTGELFF.

The chain uses TRBV5-5 and TRBJ2-7, with TRBD2 identical over 8 bases. Germline values: CDR1 SGHKS, CDR2 YYEKEE (reference sequence). V lost 4 bases to trimming and J lost 5 bases; unmatched junction nucleotides: 8. This CDR3 is 14 amino acids long. CDR3 sequence reads: CASSTERENHEQYF. CDR3 DNA sequence: TGTGCCAGCAGCACTGAGCGGGAGAACCACGAGCAGTACTTC.

This clonotype came up a few times. The chain carries TRBV29-1 and TRBJ2-1, with 9 positions matching TRBD1. Germline V CDR1 and CDR2: SQVTM, ANQGSEA. CDR3 size: 13 residues. V shed 7 bases and J 1 base; nucleotides not matched to a gene: 2. This CDR3 reads CSAGQGSYNEQFF. The CDR3 nucleotides read TGCAGCGCCGGACAGGGGTCCTACAATGAGCAGTTCTTC.

This clonotype appeared a few times. The rearrangement joins TRBV5-1 to TRBJ2-1; 8 bases align to TRBD1. The germline gives CDR1 SGHRS, CDR2 YFSETQ. V gave up 3 bases and J gave up 7 bases; unmatched junction bases: 3. The CDR3 is 13 amino acids. CDR3 sequence reads: CASSSNRGNEQFF. Here the CDR3 DNA reads TGCGCCAGCAGCTCTAACAGGGGGAATGAGCAGTTCTTC.

Only a few counts were recorded for this clonotype. This chain links TRBV20-1 with TRBJ2-1; tentative D call: TRBD2 (5 bases). The CDR3 length is 12 residues. Germline-derived CDR1 and CDR2 are DFQATT and SNEGSKA (reference sequence). V gave up 6 bases and J gave up 5 bases, with 11 bases separating them. CDR3 in amino acids: CSARTPNNEQFF. As DNA, the CDR3 is TGCAGTGCCAGGACTCCCAACAATGAGCAGTTCTTC.

This clonotype was detected only a few times. The chain joins TRBV11-2 to TRBJ2-7, with unresolved D. Germline loops: CDR1 SGHAT, CDR2 FQNNGV. The length of the CDR3 is 14 residues. Trimming stripped 2 bases from V and 3 bases from J, with 11 bases between. The CDR3 bases are TGTGCCAGCAGCTTATCCCCAGATATCTACGAGCAGTACTTC. This sequence encodes CASSLSPDIYEQYF. Full variable domain (rest looked up from reference TRBV11-2 and TRBJ2-7): EAGVAQSPRYKIIEKRQSVAFWCNPISGHATLYWYQQILGQGPKLLIQFQNNGVVDDSQLPKDRFSAERLKGVDSTLKIQPAKLEDSAVYLCASSLSPDIYEQYFGPGTRLTVT.

Remarks on this clonotype: This may be a read error, as it is one base from a much larger clone. The rearrangement joins TRBV12-3 or TRBV12-4 to TRBJ2-1; 10 nucleotides agree with TRBD1. CDR3 length equals 16 residues. V shed 11 bases, J shed 0 bases, and the junction held 10 bases outside the gene matches. The CDR3, as DNA: TGTGCCGGCAATGCCGGGACAGGGGCCTCCTACAATGAGCAGTTCTTC. As protein: CAGNAGTGASYNEQFF.

For the CDR3, the DNA is TGTGCCACCAGTGATTTGCCGGGGACTAGCGGGGACGAGCAGTTCTTC. Protein sequence: CATSDLPGTSGDEQFF. V usage is TRBV24-1 and J usage is TRBJ2-1, with 13 nucleotides matching TRBD2. Germline loops: CDR1 KGHDR, CDR2 SFDVKD. The V gene end was trimmed by 0 bases and the J gene end by 10 bases; junction bases not matched to a gene: 5. The CDR3 length is 16 residues.

This clonotype was seen a handful of times. The V gene is TRBV12-3 or TRBV12-4, the J gene TRBJ1-3; perhaps TRBD1 as D (6 bases). This CDR3 contains 14 residues. V was shortened by 6 bases and J by 2 bases, with 11 bases between the two germline ends. The CDR3 nucleotides are TGTGCCAGCAGGGAGGGGGGGGCTGGAAACACCATATATTTT. It yields the protein CASREGGAGNTIYF.

J is TRBJ1-1 and V is TRBV6-6; the D is unclear. The CDR3 extends over 11 amino acids. CDR1 MNHNY and CDR2 SVGAGI come from the germline V gene (reference sequence). Trimming cost V 7 bases and J 1 base, with 4 bases left between them. DNA for the CDR3: TGTGCCAGCATTAGGAACACTGAAGCTTTCTTT. Protein product: CASIRNTEAFF.

J is TRBJ1-2 and V is TRBV7-2; perhaps TRBD1 as D (6 bases). Germline CDR1 reads SGHTA; CDR2 reads FQGNSA. The V end was cut by 5 bases, the J end by 5 bases, with 12 bases between. This CDR3 contains 13 residues. CDR3 sequence (DNA): TGTGCCAGCAGCGGGGGCAGGGAGTATGGCTACACCTTC. This encodes CASSGGREYGYTF.

V usage is TRBV2 and J usage is TRBJ2-7; a weak D match, TRBD1 (6 bases). The V gene lost 9 bases and the J gene lost 1 base, with 13 bases spanning the gap. Germline CDR1 SNHLY, CDR2 FYNNEI. The CDR3 is 13 amino acids. The CDR3 bases are TGTGCCAGGAGGCTGACAGGTTCCTACGAGCAGTACTTC. Its translation is CARRLTGSYEQYF.

The V and J genes are TRBV7-9 and TRBJ2-2, with TRBD2 identical over 10 bases. V dropped 4 bases and J dropped 4; count of bases not matched to a gene: 6. Germline loops: CDR1 SEHNR, CDR2 FQNEAQ (reference sequence). This CDR3 spans 16 amino acids. The CDR3 DNA reads as TGTGCCAGCAGCTCCCAGCGGGAGGGCCTCACCGGGGAGCTGTTTTTT. This sequence encodes CASSSQREGLTGELFF.

The rearrangement joins TRBV5-5 to TRBJ2-3, with 9 bases fitting TRBD2. Per germline, CDR1 SGHKS and CDR2 YYEKEE (reference sequence). After removal of 3 bases from V and 0 bases from J, the junction contained 11 bases not matched to a gene. CDR3 size: 18 residues. CDR3: CASSSGGLAGFSTDTQYF. CDR3 in DNA: TGTGCCAGCAGCTCCGGTGGGCTAGCGGGGTTTAGCACAGATACGCAGTATTTT.

This chain links TRBV4-1 with TRBJ2-7; either TRBD1 or TRBD2 may supply D (5 bases each). Germline lookup yields CDR1 MGHRA and CDR2 YSYEKL. CDR3 length: 15 residues. V dropped 1 base and J dropped 2 bases, with 12 bases sitting between them. CDR3 loop: CASSQGLQGPYEQYF. The CDR3 DNA sequence: TGCGCCAGCAGCCAAGGTTTGCAGGGACCCTACGAGCAGTACTTC.

This clonotype was detected a few times. The chain uses TRBV27 and TRBJ2-2; D tentatively fits TRBD1 or TRBD2 (5 bases each). Per the germline V gene, CDR1 is MNHEY and CDR2 is SMNVEV (reference sequence). There are 18 residues in the CDR3. Trimming removed 4 bases at V and 1 base at J, with 19 bases between. CDR3 protein: CASSSGPLKIENTGELFF. The CDR3, as DNA: TGTGCCAGCAGTTCGGGACCACTTAAAATCGAGAACACCGGGGAGCTGTTTTTT.

This chain connects TRBV29-1 to TRBJ2-1; 11 bases align to TRBD2. V was pared by 7 bases and J by 5 bases, with 4 bases of the junction left unmatched. Germline assignment: CDR1 SQVTM and CDR2 ANQGSEA. The CDR3 extends over 13 amino acids. CDR3 in amino acids: CSGSGRAHNEQFF. Written as DNA, the CDR3 is TGCAGCGGTAGCGGGAGGGCCCACAATGAGCAGTTCTTC.

This clonotype was picked up a small number of times. The rearrangement uses TRBV11-2 and TRBJ2-1; 9 bases are shared with TRBD1. V trimming: 5 bases; J trimming: 4 bases; junction bases outside the gene matches: 6. CDR1 and CDR2 from the germline V gene are SGHAT and FQNNGV. This CDR3 is 15 amino acids long. The CDR3 bases are TGTGCCAGCAGCCAACAGGGGGCAGGGTACAATGAGCAGTTCTTC. Residues: CASSQQGAGYNEQFF.

V gene TRBV24-1 combines with J gene TRBJ2-1, with 7 bases matching TRBD1. Germline V gene data show CDR1 as KGHDR and CDR2 as SFDVKD. The CDR3 loop spans 13 amino acids. The V gene end was trimmed by 7 bases and the J gene end by 6 bases; junction bases not matched to a gene: 5. This chain's CDR3 is CATSWTGSNEQFF. CDR3 nucleotides: TGTGCCACCAGCTGGACAGGTTCCAATGAGCAGTTCTTC.

This clonotype has a handful of counts. The chain uses TRBV18 and TRBJ2-7, with 8 bases identical to TRBD1. The CDR3 contains 14 residues. Germline-derived CDR1 and CDR2 are KGHSH and LQKENI. V shed 5 bases, J shed 5 bases, and the junction held 8 bases outside the gene matches. CDR3 region: CASSEDRGSDEQYF. CDR3 nucleotides: TGTGCCAGCTCAGAAGACAGGGGTTCCGACGAGCAGTACTTC.

The gene calls are TRBV2 and TRBJ1-2; TRBD1 matches 9 bases. The V segment lost 10 bases and the J segment 3 bases; nucleotides outside the gene matches: 12. Germline lookup yields CDR1 SNHLY and CDR2 FYNNEI. CDR3 size: 15 residues. The CDR3 DNA sequence: TGTGCCACTATAGGGACAGGGAATTATGACTATGGCTACACCTTC. Its translation is CATIGTGNYDYGYTF. Complete variable domain (other parts from reference TRBV2 and TRBJ1-2): EPEVTQTPSHQVTQMGQEVILRCVPISNHLYFYWYRQILGQKVEFLVSFYNNEISEKSEIFDDQFSVERPDGSNFTLKIRSTKLEDSAMYFCATIGTGNYDYGYTFGSGTRLTVV.

The chain combines TRBV7-9 with TRBJ2-3, with 14 nucleotides matching TRBD2. V gave up 4 bases and J gave up 5 bases; unmatched junction bases: 8. The length of the CDR3 is 17 residues. CDR1 and CDR2 (germline): SEHNR, FQNEAQ (reference sequence). The CDR3 loop reads CASSSPGLAGGRDTQYF. CDR3 DNA sequence: TGTGCCAGCAGCTCTCCCGGACTAGCGGGAGGAAGAGATACGCAGTATTTT.

There are a few counts of this clonotype. The chain recombines TRBV12-3 or TRBV12-4 with TRBJ2-5, with 14 bases identical to TRBD2. This CDR3 region has 17 residues. Trimming cost V 5 bases and J 3 bases; bases outside gene matches: 8. The CDR3 loop reads CASSPRGLAGEKETQYF. CDR3 bases: TGTGCCAGCAGTCCTAGGGGACTAGCGGGGGAAAAAGAGACCCAGTACTTC.